The T cell receptor beta chain under discussion was sequenced for a study of shared clonotypes between healthy human individuals. Across the whole study: Three plates were used per donor for CD4 naive, three for CD4 memory, two for CD8 naive and one for CD8 memory.

CDR1 and CDR2 (germline): MNHEY, SVGAGI. The length of the CDR3 is 14 residues. Trimming cost V 8 bases and J 3 bases, with 14 bases left between them. When replicate PCRs were run on sorted subsets, they used 200 to 250 ng DNA, around 33,000 T cell genomes. The protocol was immunoSEQ multiplex PCR, while the TCRdb copy is restricted to in-frame clones and leaves out a portion. The table includes about 2.4 million clones, approximately 94% detected once. The sample comprised naive CD4+ T cells from PBMCs. Subset noted: CD45RA+ positively selected. This chain connects TRBV6-5 to TRBJ1-3, with D possibly matching TRBD1 (5 bases). The TCR comes from a man aged 18 to 30 in good health. Some clones in this sample may be carry-over from other donors' samples. The CDR3 coding sequence is TGTGCCAGCCGGGAGGGGCCGGGTGGAAACACCATATATTTT. Translation: CASREGPGGNTIYF.